This TCR beta chain was observed in a study of shared clonotypes between healthy human individuals. The authors ran the assay at deep level. Over several immunoSEQ plates, each subset's genomic DNA was distributed in even portions. Using immunoSEQ multiplex PCR, the repertoire was profiled, and TCRdb retains in-frame clones only, with some absent. The profile shows 90,000 to 130,000 clones, 68% of them singletons. Unmatched junction bases numbered 16, after V lost 3 bases and J lost 7 bases. The CDR3 runs 18 residues. Germline V gives CDR1 MDHEN, CDR2 SYDVKM. The clonotype was recovered from a woman in her 30s in good health. V and J are TRBV28 and TRBJ2-2; 8 nucleotides line up with TRBD2. The sample taken for sequencing was memory CD8+ T cells sorted from blood. Subset: CD45RO+ cells pooled with CCR7-negative TemRA cells. In nucleotides, the CDR3 is TGTGCCAGCAGTTTGGGGCGTGGGCCGAGCGGGAGCGGCGGGGAGCTGTTTTTT. This translates into CASSLGRGPSGSGGELFF.